This TCR beta chain stems from a study of blood T cell repertoires in COVID-19 (dated by TCRdb to the early 2020s). Background on the whole study: Samples from collaborators originated in the United States, Italy and Spain and spanned both the acute and convalescent phases of COVID-19. Subjects who had been exposed to COVID-19, were actively infected with it, or had recovered from it provided the deeply sampled blood TCRbeta repertoires that made up the dataset. Where HLA class I and class II types were available, the types were taken from metadata supplied by the sample provider, not from assay-based typing. The samples were drawn from the first 160 participants of the ongoing ImmuneRACE study and from 950 to 1,500 subjects provided by 6 global collaborators. The repertoires were released in a freely available public database intended as a resource for research on the immune response to SARS-CoV-2. A de-identified subject ID, COVID-19 status, age in years and sex were almost always included in the sample metadata. The material from the prospective study consisted of cDNA or gDNA derived from T cells, B-cell-depleted T cells, or PBMCs. What the research found in general, with its limitations: The amount of clinical and demographic metadata varied by source and participant and was provided uncurated.

Each collaborating institution followed its own protocols to collect whole blood in K2EDTA tubes. For TCRbeta analysis, collaborators shipped samples in one of three forms: frozen whole blood, isolated PBMCs, or DNA extracted from either of those sample types. The immunoSEQ Assay, a bias-controlled multiplex PCR, was used to amplify TCRbeta CDR3 regions from genomic DNA. The study's processing was this. The number of nucleated cells in each sample was estimated by amplification of reference gene primers within the assay. To quantify the absolute abundance of each unique TCRbeta CDR3 rearrangement, sequence reads were collapsed and filtered. For each sample, productive Simpson clonality was calculated by taking the square root of Simpson's diversity index across productive rearrangements. TCRdb mirrors the immuneACCESS table, restricted to in-frame sequences. Some clones are absent from its copies; in checked studies, under half trace to an unresolved V gene, and the reason for the others is unknown. That table furnishes V, J and clone size, whereas the DNA furnished D and trimming. The sample table contains 200,000 to 250,000 clones; only one count was recorded for roughly 85% of them. The ten largest make up over 0.95% of the sample.

Notes on this clone: This receptor's antigen is unknown. No much larger clonotype is one base removed from it; base qualities were not supplied.

The junction carries 13 bases between V and J, which are trimmed by 7 bases and 3 bases respectively. CDR1 and CDR2, per the germline V gene, are SNHLY and FYNNEI. The cysteine opens and the phenylalanine closes a CDR3 of 13 amino acids. CDR3 DNA only is kept here, 39 bases in frame from base 1. The sample taken for sequencing was peripheral blood. Recombination joined TRBV2 with TRBJ2-7; a tentative D call is TRBD1 (6 bases match). This sequence was found in a man aged 35-49 years with acute or convalescent COVID-19. The CDR3 reads CASTTDSIYEQYF. The bases are TGTGCCAGCACAACGGACAGTATCTACGAGCAGTACTTC. With all but the CDR3 taken from the reference TRBV2 and TRBJ2-7 genes, the full variable domain is: EPEVTQTPSHQVTQMGQEVILRCVPISNHLYFYWYRQILGQKVEFLVSFYNNEISEKSEIFDDQFSVERPDGSNFTLKIRSTKLEDSAMYFCASTTDSIYEQYFGPGTRLTVT.